The sequence of this T cell receptor (beta chain) was determined in a study of identical twins. The CDR3 is 14 amino acids. The germline V gene has CDR1 SGHRS and CDR2 YFSETQ. Trimming took off 4 bases at V and 6 bases at J, with 14 bases between the two ends. Each CDR3 protein gets one entry after TCRdb re-called the 5' RACE reads with MiXCR. The sample lists about 300,000 distinct CDR3 sequences, roughly an eighth occurring once. These data are also associated with another study on yellow fever vaccine responses in identical twins.

The sequence came from a woman aged 18-29 years in good health. This chain connects TRBV5-1 to TRBJ1-5; TRBD1 might be the D (5 bases). What was sequenced was CD8+ T cells sorted from blood. The CDR3 spells CASSQGAGLQPQHF. The CDR3 DNA reads TGCGCCAGCAGCCAGGGTGCGGGGCTTCAGCCCCAGCATTTT.